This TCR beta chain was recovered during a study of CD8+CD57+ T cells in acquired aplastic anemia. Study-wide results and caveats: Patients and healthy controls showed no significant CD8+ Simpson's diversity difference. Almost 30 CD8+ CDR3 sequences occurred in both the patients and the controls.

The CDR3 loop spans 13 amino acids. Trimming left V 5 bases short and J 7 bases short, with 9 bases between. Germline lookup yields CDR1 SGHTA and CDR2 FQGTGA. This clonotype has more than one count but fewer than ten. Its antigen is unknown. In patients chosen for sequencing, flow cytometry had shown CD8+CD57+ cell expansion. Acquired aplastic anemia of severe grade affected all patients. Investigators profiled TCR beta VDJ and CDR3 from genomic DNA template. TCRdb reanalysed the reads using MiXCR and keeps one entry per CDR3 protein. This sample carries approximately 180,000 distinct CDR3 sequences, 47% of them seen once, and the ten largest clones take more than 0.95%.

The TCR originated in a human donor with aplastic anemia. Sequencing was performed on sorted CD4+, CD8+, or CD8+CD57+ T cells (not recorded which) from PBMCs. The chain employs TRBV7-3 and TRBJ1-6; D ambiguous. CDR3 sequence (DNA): TGTGCCAGCAGCCCTACAGTGAATTCACCCCTCCACTTT. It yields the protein CASSPTVNSPLHF.